The entry below describes one T cell receptor (beta chain). In the authors' methods: For nucleated cells, counts were estimated from reference gene primer amplification. Profiling relied on immunoSEQ multiplex PCR, and the TCRdb table lists in-frame clones only, not all of them. D and trimming were read from the DNA, whereas the V and J calls and clone size are those reported in that table. The sample lists roughly 150,000 clones; approximately 78% were seen once. These data are taken from a study of blood T cell repertoires in COVID-19. This CDR3 has 15 residues. J gave up 4 bases and V 6 bases, and 6 bases lay outside the gene matches. Germline V gives CDR1 MNHEY, CDR2 SMNVEV (reference sequence).

The V call is TRBV27, the J call TRBJ1-6; TRBD1 agrees at 7 bases. The source is a human donor with acute or convalescent COVID-19. The donor label of this sample is uncertain. What was sequenced was peripheral blood. CDR3 amino acids: CASSPRQGYNSPLHF. In DNA, the CDR3 is TGTGCCAGCAGCCCGCGACAGGGATATAATTCACCCCTCCACTTT.